This is a list of T cell receptor beta chains from one sample in a study of CD8+ T cells in alopecia areata. This table comes from immunoSEQ multiplex PCR, and its TCRdb copy is limited to in-frame clones, with some not included. The sample records approximately 190,000 clones, roughly 60% being singletons. The sample here was CD4+ T cells sorted from blood, taken at week 24, from a patient treated with tofacitinib. These receptors were collected from a human donor with alopecia areata. The CDR3 runs from the conserved cysteine through the conserved F or W. The D gene is left open where the match is weak. For some rows the clone size is stated as once, few or many, or as a class when expanded; others skip it.

V	length	size	D	J	CDR3	DNA
TRBV29-1	13	NA	TRBD1	TRBJ2-7	CSFTGTGDNEQYF	TGCAGCTTTACCGGGACAGGGGACAACGAGCAGTACTTC
TRBV29-1	12	NA	NA	TRBJ1-1	CSVADRYTEAFF	TGCAGCGTTGCCGACAGATACACTGAAGCTTTCTTT
TRBV29-1	12	NA	NA	TRBJ1-4	CSVGGLNEKLFF	TGCAGCGTGGGGGGACTTAATGAAAAACTGTTTTTT
TRBV4-1	15	NA	TRBD2	TRBJ2-5	CASSQAPSGGETQYF	TGCGCCAGCAGCCAAGCTCCTAGCGGGGGAGAGACCCAGTACTTC
TRBV4-1	15	NA	TRBD1	TRBJ2-7	CASSLSFGTAYEQYF	TGCGCCAGCAGCCTGTCCTTTGGGACAGCATACGAGCAGTACTTC
TRBV5-1	15	NA	NA	TRBJ2-7	CASSLEGAPSYEQYF	TGCGCCAGCAGCTTGGAAGGGGCACCCTCCTACGAGCAGTACTTC
TRBV28	12	NA	NA	TRBJ2-6	CASSSGANVLTF	TGTGCCAGCAGCTCTGGGGCCAACGTCCTGACTTTC
TRBV5-1	17	NA	TRBD2	TRBJ2-3	CASSTTGTSPGTDTQYF	TGCGCCAGCAGCACTACCGGGACTAGCCCAGGCACAGATACGCAGTATTTT
TRBV7-2	14	NA	NA	TRBJ2-3	CASSLDRQGDTQYF	TGTGCCAGCAGCTTAGACCGCCAAGGCGATACGCAGTATTTT
TRBV5-6	16	NA	NA	TRBJ2-3	CASSLLRLGSVDTQYF	TGTGCCAGCAGCCTCCTCCGACTAGGGTCGGTAGATACGCAGTATTTT
TRBV29-1	11	NA	NA	TRBJ2-1	CSANGLDEQFF	TGCAGCGCAAACGGATTGGATGAGCAGTTCTTC
TRBV2	15	NA	NA	TRBJ2-5	CASTLEASAQETQYF	TGTGCCAGCACTTTGGAGGCTAGCGCCCAAGAGACCCAGTACTTC
TRBV6-5	11	NA	NA	TRBJ1-2	CASKSDPGYTF	TGTGCCAGCAAATCGGATCCGGGCTACACCTTC
TRBV4-1	13	NA	TRBD1	TRBJ2-7	CASSPDRPYEQYF	TGCGCCAGCAGCCCGGACAGGCCCTACGAGCAGTACTTC
TRBV5-1	16	NA	NA	TRBJ1-6	CASSLSKGVANSPLHF	TGCGCCAGCAGCTTGAGTAAGGGGGTGGCTAATTCACCCCTCCACTTT
TRBV18	14	NA	TRBD1	TRBJ2-7	CASSPGTGAYEQYF	TGTGCCAGCTCACCCGGGACAGGGGCCTACGAGCAGTACTTC
TRBV29-1	14	NA	NA	TRBJ2-7	CSVGGQGNSYEQYF	TGCAGCGTTGGGGGGCAGGGTAACTCCTACGAGCAGTACTTC
TRBV7-3	13	NA	NA	TRBJ1-1	CATRLGVNTEAFF	TGTGCCACCAGACTAGGGGTGAACACTGAAGCTTTCTTT
TRBV5-8	13	NA	NA	TRBJ2-1	CASSLEAPGEQFF	TGTGCCAGCAGCTTGGAGGCGCCTGGTGAGCAGTTCTTC
TRBV5-1	13	once	NA	TRBJ1-1	CASSLGTDAEAFF	TGCGCCAGCAGCTTGGGCACTGATGCTGAAGCTTTCTTT
TRBV2	15	medium-sized	TRBD2	TRBJ2-2	CASKRLAGNTGELFF	TGTGCCAGCAAGCGACTAGCGGGTAACACCGGGGAGCTGTTTTTT
TRBV15	15	few	TRBD2	TRBJ2-1	CATRTSGSPNNEQFF	TGTGCCACCAGAACTAGCGGGAGCCCCAACAATGAGCAGTTCTTC
TRBV5-4	14	NA	TRBD1	TRBJ1-6	CASSSGQGDVPLHF	TGTGCCAGCAGCAGCGGACAGGGGGACGTCCCCCTCCACTTT
TRBV30	13	NA	TRBD2	TRBJ2-3	CAWKLAGVHTQYF	TGTGCCTGGAAGCTAGCGGGAGTACATACGCAGTATTTT
TRBV29-1	14	NA	TRBD1	TRBJ1-1	CSVVRDRMNTEAFF	TGCAGCGTTGTCAGGGACAGAATGAACACTGAAGCTTTCTTT
TRBV28	12	NA	NA	TRBJ1-1	CASSLREAEAFF	TGTGCCAGCAGTTTGAGGGAGGCTGAAGCTTTCTTT
TRBV30	12	NA	NA	TRBJ2-3	CAWREDRDTQYF	TGTGCCTGGAGGGAGGATCGGGACACGCAGTATTTT
TRBV6-6	14	few	NA	TRBJ2-7	CASSATGRAYEQYF	TGTGCCAGCAGTGCGACAGGGAGGGCCTACGAGCAGTACTTC
TRBV2	12	NA	NA	TRBJ2-3	CAIGPSSDTQYF	TGTGCCATTGGTCCGAGCTCAGATACGCAGTATTTT
TRBV5-1	14	NA	NA	TRBJ2-7	CASSLQRGSYEQYF	TGCGCCAGCAGCTTACAAAGGGGGTCCTACGAGCAGTACTTC
TRBV7-6	16	NA	TRBD1	TRBJ1-6	CASSLRGGAGNSPLHF	TGTGCCAGCAGCTTAAGAGGGGGCGCGGGGAATTCACCCCTCCACTTT
TRBV10-3	14	NA	TRBD1	TRBJ2-7	CATSGGTGSYEQYF	TGTGCCACCTCAGGGGGGACAGGTTCCTACGAGCAGTACTTC
TRBV5-1	15	NA	TRBD1	TRBJ2-2	CASSQWTGQGGELFF	TGCGCCAGCAGCCAATGGACAGGCCAAGGCGGGGAGCTGTTTTTT
TRBV29-1	12	few	NA	TRBJ2-2	CSVNSNTGELFF	TGCAGCGTTAATTCGAACACCGGGGAGCTGTTTTTT
TRBV10-3	17	few	TRBD2	TRBJ2-1	CAIRRSGGGSSYNEQFF	TGTGCCATCAGAAGGAGCGGGGGGGGCAGCTCCTACAATGAGCAGTTCTTC
TRBV5-1	13	NA	NA	TRBJ1-2	CASSPQVDYGYTF	TGCGCCAGCAGCCCTCAGGTGGACTATGGCTACACCTTC
TRBV18	19	few	TRBD1	TRBJ2-6	CASSPREAGGASGANVLTF	TGTGCCAGCTCACCAAGGGAGGCAGGGGGCGCATCTGGGGCCAACGTCCTGACTTTC
TRBV15	12	few	NA	TRBJ2-7	CATSRGAGEQYF	TGTGCCACCAGCAGAGGCGCGGGTGAGCAGTACTTC
TRBV25-1	15	NA	TRBD1	TRBJ1-2	CASSETDRGSYGYTF	TGTGCCAGCAGTGAAACGGACAGGGGATCCTATGGCTACACCTTC
TRBV30	14	few	NA	TRBJ1-5	CAWNLGGDRQPQHF	TGTGCCTGGAACTTGGGAGGCGATCGACAGCCCCAGCATTTT
TRBV14	15	NA	NA	TRBJ2-6	CASSPRLAGANVLTF	TGTGCCAGCAGCCCCCGGTTAGCTGGGGCCAACGTCCTGACTTTC
TRBV6-5	14	NA	NA	TRBJ2-7	CASSYSYSGYEQYF	TGTGCCAGCAGTTATTCGTACTCTGGCTACGAGCAGTACTTC
TRBV6-5	13	few	TRBD1	TRBJ1-5	CASRTGGRQPQHF	TGTGCCAGCAGGACAGGGGGCAGACAGCCCCAGCATTTT
TRBV11-2	12	many	NA	TRBJ2-5	CASRHGQETQYF	TGTGCCAGCCGACATGGGCAAGAGACCCAGTACTTC